This T cell receptor beta chain was sequenced during a study of patients and donors after allogeneic stem cell transplantation. Each CDR3 protein gets one entry after TCRdb re-called the RT-PCR reads with MiXCR. The table lists about 230,000 distinct CDR3 sequences, 12% to 15% of them singletons. The sample consisted of blood, either unsorted or a sorted T cell fraction (not recorded which). The sequence derives from a human donor who was either an allogeneic HSCT recipient or a stem cell or donor lymphocyte infusion donor (not recorded which). It is not recorded whose cells these are; they may come from a transplant donor.

The CDR3: CAWSVRRGAGANVLTF. CDR3 nucleotide sequence: TGTGCCTGGAGTGTTCGAAGGGGGGCTGGGGCCAACGTCCTGACTTTC. V and J are TRBV30 and TRBJ2-6; the D gene could be TRBD1 or TRBD2 (6 bases each). The CDR3 has 16 amino acids. V was pared by 0 bases and J by 2 bases, with 11 bases between. Per germline, CDR1 GTSNPN and CDR2 SVGIG (reference sequence).